This TCR beta chain stems from a study of blood T cells in healthy people across ages (dated by TCRdb to about 2015). With respect to the entire study: In model experiments, roughly one uniquely barcoded TCR beta cDNA molecule per two T cells was captured by template switching. Donors of different ages were randomly distributed across sequencing lanes to avoid experimental bias. The study analyzed two additional independent replicas of 1 million unique cDNA reads from the same blood draw for two donors, one aged 18 to 30 and one aged 80 or older. Four age groups were formed from the donors: young (average around 15 years), middle-aged (roughly 38), aged (62) and long-lived (roughly 88). Using deep sequencing normalized with unique cDNA molecular identifiers, the study measured how TCR beta repertoire diversity changes with age.

Donors were 39 systemically healthy Caucasian individuals from Russia aged roughly 6 to 90 years. Each donor gave approximately 9.3 milliliters of peripheral blood, collected into EDTA-treated Vacutainer tubes. Ficoll-Paque density-gradient centrifugation was used to isolate PBMCs, with at least 6 million obtained per sample. Total RNA was extracted from PBMCs with Trizol reagent, with at least 5.5 micrograms obtained per sample. The percentages of naive CD45RAhigh/CD27high T cells were determined by flow cytometry on a PBMC aliquot from every donor. From V the trimming removes 6 bases and from J it removes 1 base, while the gene matches leave 7 bases of the junction unaccounted for. Its CDR3 holds 14 amino acids, cysteine through phenylalanine. The entry retains the CDR3 DNA only, 42 bases that are in frame from base 1. The germline V gene provides CDR1 SQVTM and CDR2 ANQGSEA. Libraries were prepared through 5' RACE. A second PCR of about 6 to 11 cycles was performed with a sample-barcoded 5' primer and a J-beta primer mix. Each TCR beta cDNA molecule received a unique molecular identifier from a template-switch 5' adaptor carrying 12 random nucleotides. Each sample yielded at least 3 million CDR3-containing paired-end reads. All of the RNA was converted into first-strand cDNA using the Mint cDNA synthesis kit, with a TRBC-specific oligonucleotide serving as the primer. All cDNA was treated with uracil-DNA glycosylase and then went through a first 18-cycle PCR with the universal primers M1SS and BC2_uni_R. In the authors' own workflow: For normalization, 1 million high-quality reads were randomly selected from each sample, with every read carrying a distinct molecular identifier. Reads sharing molecular identifiers were discarded rather than binned into consensus sequences. MiTCR, run with a Q25 quality threshold and the strictest error-elimination algorithm, handled CDR3 identification, clonotype clustering and error correction. A nonparametric unseen species model with Euler transformation was used to estimate a lower bound on total TCR beta diversity. The public reads were run again by TCRdb, first through fastp at Q25 and then through MiXCR, and only productive beta chains were kept. All rows with the same CDR3 protein become a single entry with the most common DNA and genes. TCRdb's processing, not the authors', yielded these V and J calls. For this sample there are around 1,900,000 distinct CDR3 sequences; 30% to 40% appear just once. The top ten hold 20% to 25% of the sample.

About this clonotype itself: Its antigen is still unknown. No much larger clone is present one base from it, and per-base qualities are unavailable.

Results the study describes overall, beyond this receptor: The percentage of naive T cells measured by flow cytometry correlated strongly with observed TCR beta diversity. Since profiling was done on bulk unsorted PBMCs, naive and antigen-experienced compartments could not be conclusively compared. Compared with the aged group, the long-lived group had more naive CD4+ T cells, fewer expanded clones and increased TCR diversity, suggesting age selection. Estimates of total diversity based on one million sequenced T cells were regarded as lower bounds and as underestimates. Because donor CMV infection status was unknown, age-related changes in expanded clonotypes were potentially confounded. Observed TCR beta diversity per million T cells fell roughly linearly with age, and a significant reduction was already apparent by age around 44.

The sequence was obtained from a human donor in good health. The chain couples TRBV29-1 to TRBJ1-1, and 8 junctional nucleotides match TRBD1. The material sequenced was blood. This receptor carries the CDR3 CSVSTGGRNTEAFF. The sequenced DNA is TGCAGCGTCTCAACAGGGGGGAGGAACACTGAAGCTTTCTTT. The full variable domain, with segments outside the CDR3 supplied by the reference TRBV29-1 and TRBJ1-1 proteins, appears as SAVISQKPSRDICQRGTSLTIQCQVDSQVTMMFWYRQQPGQSLTLIATANQGSEATYESGFVIDKFPISRPNLTFSTLTVSNMSPEDSSIYLCSVSTGGRNTEAFFGQGTRLTVV.